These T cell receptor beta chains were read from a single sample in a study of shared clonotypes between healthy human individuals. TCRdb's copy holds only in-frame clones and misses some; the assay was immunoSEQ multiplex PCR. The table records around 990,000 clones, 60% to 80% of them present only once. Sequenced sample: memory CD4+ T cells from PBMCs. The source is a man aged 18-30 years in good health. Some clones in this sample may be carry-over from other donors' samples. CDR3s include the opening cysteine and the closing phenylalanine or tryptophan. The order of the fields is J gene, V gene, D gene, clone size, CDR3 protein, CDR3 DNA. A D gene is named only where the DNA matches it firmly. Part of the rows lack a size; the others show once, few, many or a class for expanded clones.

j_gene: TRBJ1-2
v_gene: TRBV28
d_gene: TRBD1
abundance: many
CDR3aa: CAIHGTGFFYGYTF
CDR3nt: TGTGCCATCCACGGGACAGGGTTCTTTTACGGCTACACCTTC

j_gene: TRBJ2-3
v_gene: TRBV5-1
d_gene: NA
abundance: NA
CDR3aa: CASSLAGSPGDTQYF
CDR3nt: TGCGCCAGCAGCTTGGCCGGTTCCCCTGGGGATACGCAGTATTTT

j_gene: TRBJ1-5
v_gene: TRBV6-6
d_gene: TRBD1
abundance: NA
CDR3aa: CASSLLGGDGNQPQHF
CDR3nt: TGTGCCAGCAGCCTATTAGGGGGCGACGGCAATCAGCCCCAGCATTTT

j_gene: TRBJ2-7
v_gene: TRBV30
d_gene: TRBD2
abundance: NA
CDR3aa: CAWRRNWREGSISYEQYF
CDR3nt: TGTGCCTGGAGGAGAAACTGGCGGGAGGGATCTATTTCCTACGAGCAGTACTTC

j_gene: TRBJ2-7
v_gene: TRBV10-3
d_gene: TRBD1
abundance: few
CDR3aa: CATEGQGWEQYF
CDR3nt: TGTGCCACGGAAGGACAGGGATGGGAGCAGTACTTC

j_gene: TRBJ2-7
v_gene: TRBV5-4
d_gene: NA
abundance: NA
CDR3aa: CASSLDFSSYEQYF
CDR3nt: TGTGCCAGCAGCTTGGACTTCAGCTCCTACGAGCAGTACTTC

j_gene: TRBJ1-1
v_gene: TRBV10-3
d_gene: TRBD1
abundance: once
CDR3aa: CAISEGTGAFTEAFF
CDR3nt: TGTGCCATCAGTGAGGGAACAGGGGCATTTACTGAAGCTTTCTTT

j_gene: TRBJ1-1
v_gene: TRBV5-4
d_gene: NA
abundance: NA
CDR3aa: CASSLVEAGNTEAFF
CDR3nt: TGTGCCAGCAGCTTGGTTGAGGCAGGGAACACTGAAGCTTTCTTT

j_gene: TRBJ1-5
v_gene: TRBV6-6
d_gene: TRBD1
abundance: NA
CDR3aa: CASRRSRGQIGQPQHF
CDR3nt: TGTGCCAGCAGGCGTTCCCGGGGACAGATAGGTCAGCCCCAGCATTTT

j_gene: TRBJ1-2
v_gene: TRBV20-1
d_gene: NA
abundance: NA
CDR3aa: CSAFSRGRYTF
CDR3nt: TGCAGTGCTTTCAGCAGGGGACGCTACACCTTC

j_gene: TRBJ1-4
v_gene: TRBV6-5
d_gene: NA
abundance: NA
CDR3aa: CATGDGSNEKLFF
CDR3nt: TGTGCCACCGGGGACGGATCTAATGAAAAACTGTTTTTT

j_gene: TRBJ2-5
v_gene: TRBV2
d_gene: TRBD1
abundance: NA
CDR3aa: CASSPWTGRETQYF
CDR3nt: TGTGCCAGCAGTCCCTGGACAGGCAGGGAGACCCAGTACTTC

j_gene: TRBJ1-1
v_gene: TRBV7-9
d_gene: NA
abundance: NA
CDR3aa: CASSTQRGWNTEAFF
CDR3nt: TGTGCCAGCAGCACGCAAAGAGGGTGGAACACTGAAGCTTTCTTT

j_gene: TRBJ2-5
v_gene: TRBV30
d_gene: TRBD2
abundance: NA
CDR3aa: CAWSVSGIRETQYF
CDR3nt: TGTGCCTGGAGTGTTAGCGGGATAAGGGAGACCCAGTACTTC

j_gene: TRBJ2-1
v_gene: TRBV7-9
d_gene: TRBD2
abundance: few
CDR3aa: CASSWTSGTYNEQFF
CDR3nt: TGTGCCAGCAGCTGGACTAGCGGTACTTACAATGAGCAGTTCTTC

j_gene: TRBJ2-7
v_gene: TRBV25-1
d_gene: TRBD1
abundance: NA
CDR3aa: CASSAVAGGSYEQYF
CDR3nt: TGTGCCAGCAGTGCGGTCGCAGGGGGCTCCTACGAGCAGTACTTC

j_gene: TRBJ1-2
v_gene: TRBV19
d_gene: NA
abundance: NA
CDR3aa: CASSIPPGYGYTF
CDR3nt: TGTGCCAGTAGTATACCCCCAGGCTATGGCTACACCTTC

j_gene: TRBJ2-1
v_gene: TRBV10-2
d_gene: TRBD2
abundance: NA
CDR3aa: CASTSGMYNEQFF
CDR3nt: TGCGCCAGCACTAGCGGGATGTACAATGAGCAGTTCTTC

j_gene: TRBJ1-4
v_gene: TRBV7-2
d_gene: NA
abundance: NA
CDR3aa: CASSFRQGGEKLFF
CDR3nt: TGTGCCAGCAGCTTTCGTCAGGGAGGCGAAAAACTGTTTTTT

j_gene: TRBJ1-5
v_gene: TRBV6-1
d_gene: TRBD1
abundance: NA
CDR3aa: CASRNDRGGQPQHF
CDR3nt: TGTGCCAGCAGAAACGACAGGGGCGGGCAGCCCCAGCATTTT

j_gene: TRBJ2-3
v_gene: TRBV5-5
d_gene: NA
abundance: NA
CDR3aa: CASSSGQRGHTDTQYF
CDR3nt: TGTGCCAGCAGCTCCGGACAGCGCGGACACACAGATACGCAGTATTTT

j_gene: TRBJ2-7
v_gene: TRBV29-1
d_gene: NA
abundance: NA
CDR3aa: CSVDTGKGYDEQYF
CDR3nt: TGCAGCGTTGACACAGGGAAAGGTTATGACGAGCAGTACTTC

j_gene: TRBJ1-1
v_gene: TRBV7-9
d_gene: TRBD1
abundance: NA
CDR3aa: CASSSGQGEAFF
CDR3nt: TGTGCCAGCAGCTCTGGACAGGGTGAAGCTTTCTTT

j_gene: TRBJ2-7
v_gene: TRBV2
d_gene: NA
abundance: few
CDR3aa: CASSAEGYEQYF
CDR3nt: TGTGCCAGCAGTGCGGAGGGCTACGAGCAGTACTTC

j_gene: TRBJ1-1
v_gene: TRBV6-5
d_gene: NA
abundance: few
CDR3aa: CASSYFSTANTEAFF
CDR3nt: TGTGCCAGCAGTTACTTCTCGACAGCGAACACTGAAGCTTTCTTT

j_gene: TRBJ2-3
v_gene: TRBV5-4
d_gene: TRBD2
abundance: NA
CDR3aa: CASSLGLAGGRVDTQYF
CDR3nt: TGTGCCAGCAGCCTCGGACTAGCGGGAGGCAGGGTAGATACGCAGTATTTT

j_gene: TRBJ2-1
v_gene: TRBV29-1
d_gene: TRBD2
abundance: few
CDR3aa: CSVEPSGHLDEQFF
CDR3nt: TGCAGCGTTGAACCTAGCGGGCATCTCGATGAGCAGTTCTTC

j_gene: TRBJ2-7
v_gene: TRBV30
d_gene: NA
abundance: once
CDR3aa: CAWSKLTYEQYF
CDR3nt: TGTGCCTGGAGTAAGCTGACCTACGAGCAGTACTTC

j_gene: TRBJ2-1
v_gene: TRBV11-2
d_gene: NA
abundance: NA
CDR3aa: CASREGRLSYNEQFF
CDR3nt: TGTGCCAGCAGGGAGGGGAGGTTATCCTACAATGAGCAGTTCTTC

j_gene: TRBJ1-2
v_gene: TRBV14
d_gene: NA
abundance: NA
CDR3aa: CASSQTGYGYTF
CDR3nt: TGTGCCAGCAGCCAGACGGGGTATGGCTACACCTTC

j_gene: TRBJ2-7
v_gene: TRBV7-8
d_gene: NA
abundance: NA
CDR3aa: CASSFGGPYEQYF
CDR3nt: TGTGCCAGCAGCTTTGGGGGCCCCTACGAGCAGTACTTC

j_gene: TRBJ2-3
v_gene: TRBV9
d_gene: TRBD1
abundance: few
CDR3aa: CASSLQYHRGDTQYF
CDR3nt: TGTGCCAGCAGCTTACAATACCACAGGGGTGATACGCAGTATTTT

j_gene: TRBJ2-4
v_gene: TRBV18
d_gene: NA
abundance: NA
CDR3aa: CASSPPGGLSKNIQYF
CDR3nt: TGTGCCAGCTCACCACCGGGAGGATTGTCCAAAAACATTCAGTACTTC

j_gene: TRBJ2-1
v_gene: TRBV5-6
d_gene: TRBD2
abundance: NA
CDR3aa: CASSYSGNSYNEQFF
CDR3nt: TGTGCCAGCAGCTACAGCGGGAACTCCTACAATGAGCAGTTCTTC

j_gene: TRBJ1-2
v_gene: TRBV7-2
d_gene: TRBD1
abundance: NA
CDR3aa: CASSLAGGDYGYTF
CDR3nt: TGTGCCAGCAGCTTAGCAGGGGGCGACTATGGCTACACCTTC

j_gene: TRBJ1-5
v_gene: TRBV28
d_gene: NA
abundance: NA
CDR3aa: CASSSRERPQHF
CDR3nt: TGTGCCAGCAGCTCCCGTGAAAGACCCCAGCATTTT

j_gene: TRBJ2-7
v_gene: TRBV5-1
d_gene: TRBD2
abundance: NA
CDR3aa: CASSLGLAGSSYEQYF
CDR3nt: TGCGCCAGCAGCTTGGGACTAGCGGGAAGCTCCTACGAGCAGTACTTC

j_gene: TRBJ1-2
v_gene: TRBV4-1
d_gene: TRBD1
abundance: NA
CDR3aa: CASSQAQGQGFSYTF
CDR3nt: TGCGCCAGCAGCCAGGCTCAAGGACAGGGGTTTAGCTACACCTTC

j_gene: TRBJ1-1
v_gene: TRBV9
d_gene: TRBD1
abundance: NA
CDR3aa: CASSGIGQVNTEAFF
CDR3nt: TGTGCCAGCAGCGGGATCGGACAGGTGAACACTGAAGCTTTCTTT

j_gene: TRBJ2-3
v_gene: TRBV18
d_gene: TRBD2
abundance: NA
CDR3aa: CASAWTSGRTDTQYF
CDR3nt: TGTGCCAGCGCCTGGACTAGCGGACGCACAGATACGCAGTATTTT

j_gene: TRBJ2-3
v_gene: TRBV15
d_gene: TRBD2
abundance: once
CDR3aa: CATSRGGLAGGGTDTQYF
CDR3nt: TGTGCCACCAGCAGGGGGGGACTAGCGGGAGGCGGCACAGATACGCAGTATTTT

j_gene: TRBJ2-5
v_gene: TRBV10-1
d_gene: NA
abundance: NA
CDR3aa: CASSESSGPQYF
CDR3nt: TGCGCCAGCAGTGAGTCCAGCGGGCCCCAGTACTTC

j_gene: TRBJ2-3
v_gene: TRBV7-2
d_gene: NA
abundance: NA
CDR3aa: CASSLARSTDTQYF
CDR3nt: TGTGCCAGCAGCTTAGCACGGAGCACAGATACGCAGTATTTT

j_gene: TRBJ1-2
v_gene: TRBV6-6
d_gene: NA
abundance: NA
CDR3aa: CASSYSHGYTF
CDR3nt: TGTGCCAGCAGTTACTCGCATGGCTACACCTTC

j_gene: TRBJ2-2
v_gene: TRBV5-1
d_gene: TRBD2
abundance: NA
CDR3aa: CASGVLAGGFGGELFF
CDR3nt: TGCGCCAGCGGAGTCTTGGCGGGAGGTTTTGGCGGGGAGCTGTTTTTT

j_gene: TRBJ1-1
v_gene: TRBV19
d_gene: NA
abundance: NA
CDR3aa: CASVYDRGRNTEAFF
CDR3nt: TGTGCCAGTGTCTATGACAGAGGCCGAAACACTGAAGCTTTCTTT

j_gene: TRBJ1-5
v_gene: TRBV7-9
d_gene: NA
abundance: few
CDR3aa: CASSLAENQPQHF
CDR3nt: TGTGCCAGCAGCTTAGCGGAAAATCAGCCCCAGCATTTT

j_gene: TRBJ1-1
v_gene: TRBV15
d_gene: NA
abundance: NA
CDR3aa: CATSTGALNTEAFF
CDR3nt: TGTGCCACCAGCACAGGGGCCCTGAACACTGAAGCTTTCTTT

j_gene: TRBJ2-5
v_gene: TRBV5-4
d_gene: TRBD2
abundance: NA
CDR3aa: CASRQIAGGQETQYF
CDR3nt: TGTGCCAGCCGACAAATAGCGGGAGGGCAAGAGACCCAGTACTTC

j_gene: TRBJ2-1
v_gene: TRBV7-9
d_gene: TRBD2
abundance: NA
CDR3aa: CASSLVPTSGNRSYNEQFF
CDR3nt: TGTGCCAGCAGCTTAGTTCCGACTAGCGGGAACCGATCCTACAATGAGCAGTTCTTC

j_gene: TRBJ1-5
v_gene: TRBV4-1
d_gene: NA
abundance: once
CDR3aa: CASSQVQGIGVDQPQHF
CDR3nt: TGCGCCAGCAGCCAAGTACAGGGAATCGGCGTTGATCAGCCCCAGCATTTT

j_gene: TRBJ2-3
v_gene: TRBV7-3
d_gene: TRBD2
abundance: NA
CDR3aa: CASSSSGARTDTQYF
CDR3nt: TGTGCCAGCAGCTCTAGCGGAGCGCGCACAGATACGCAGTATTTT

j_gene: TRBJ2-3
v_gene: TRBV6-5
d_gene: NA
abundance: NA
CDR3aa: CASSYSREDTQYF
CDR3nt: TGTGCCAGCAGTTACTCTAGGGAAGATACGCAGTATTTT

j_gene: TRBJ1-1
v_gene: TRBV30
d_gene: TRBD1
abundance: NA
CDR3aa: CAWSDRDRGSTEAFF
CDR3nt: TGTGCCTGGAGTGACCGGGACAGGGGTTCCACTGAAGCTTTCTTT

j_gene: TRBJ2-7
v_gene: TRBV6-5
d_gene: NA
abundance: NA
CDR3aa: CASSSSLSGSSYEQYF
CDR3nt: TGTGCCAGCAGTTCATCCCTCTCGGGCAGCTCCTACGAGCAGTACTTC

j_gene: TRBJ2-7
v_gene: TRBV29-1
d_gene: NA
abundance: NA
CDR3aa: CSVDTGRQYF
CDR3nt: TGCAGCGTTGACACGGGGCGGCAGTACTTC

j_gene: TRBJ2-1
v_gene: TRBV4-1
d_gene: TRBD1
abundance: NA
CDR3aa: CASSHAQWDRDREQFF
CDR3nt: TGCGCCAGCAGCCACGCCCAATGGGACAGGGACCGAGAGCAGTTCTTC

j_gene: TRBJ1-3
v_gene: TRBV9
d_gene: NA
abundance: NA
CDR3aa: CASSVHGNSGNTIYF
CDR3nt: TGTGCCAGCAGCGTGCATGGGAACTCTGGAAACACCATATATTTT

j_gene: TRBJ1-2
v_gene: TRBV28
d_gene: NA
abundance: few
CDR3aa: CASSLPGYGYTF
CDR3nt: TGTGCCAGCAGTTTACCGGGCTATGGCTACACCTTC

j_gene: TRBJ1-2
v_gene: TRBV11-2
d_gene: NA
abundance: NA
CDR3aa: CASSSRQLYGYTF
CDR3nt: TGTGCCAGCAGCTCACGACAGCTCTATGGCTACACCTTC